This record covers a single T cell receptor beta chain. This sample stems from a study of blood T cell repertoires in COVID-19. Overall study context: The United States, Italy and Spain provided the acute and convalescent COVID-19 samples. Sources were T cells, B-cell-depleted T cells, or PBMCs; the material itself was cDNA or gDNA.

Authors' analysis steps: Reference gene primers were amplified, and this amplification served to estimate nucleated cell counts. Measured with immunoSEQ multiplex PCR; TCRdb has only the in-frame clones, and not every one. V and J calls plus clone size are reproduced from that table; the DNA served to infer D and trimming. The table records almost 200,000 clones, 86% of them present only once. The V and J ends lost 0 bases and 2 bases, in that order; junction bases with no gene match: 8. Germline CDR1 and CDR2: SGHVS and FQNEAQ. The CDR3 runs 18 residues. The source material was peripheral blood. The chain links TRBV7-8 to TRBJ1-5; 9 nucleotides agree with TRBD1. The receptor's source is a woman aged 70-85 years with acute or convalescent COVID-19. DNA of the CDR3: TGTGCCAGCAGCTTAGCAAAGTGGACAGGGGAACGCAATCAGCCCCAGCATTTT. It yields the protein CASSLAKWTGERNQPQHF. Together with reference TRBV7-8 and TRBJ1-5, the CDR3 gives the full variable domain: GAGVSQSPRYKVAKRGQDVALRCDPISGHVSLFWYQQALGQGPEFLTYFQNEAQLDKSGLPSDRFFAERPEGSVSTLKIQRTQQEDSAVYLCASSLAKWTGERNQPQHFGDGTRLSIL.